These T cell receptor beta chains were read from a single sample in a study of CD8 T cells in Susac syndrome. TCRdb redid the calling of the immunoSEQ multiplex PCR reads with MiXCR, one entry per CDR3 protein. The repertoire has around 180,000 distinct CDR3 sequences, 94% of them found once; the top ten carry 0.12%. Sequences were obtained from CD4+ T cells from PBMCs. The receptors were gathered from a human donor with Susac syndrome. Both conserved end residues are trimmed from each CDR3. The order of the fields is clone size, V gene, CDR3 protein. Size is stated for part of the rows, as once, few or many counts, or as a class when the clone is expanded.

>.|TRBV3-1
ASSPSALIQETQY
>.|TRBV15
ATSRGTTVNTEAF
>.|TRBV3-1
ASSKAQETQY
>.|TRBV29-1
SGGGYT
>.|TRBV19
ASSNPGRGYT
>.|TRBV25-1
ASSPKVGGGRSTDTQY
>.|TRBV7-2
ASSLMIPREQY
>.|TRBV20-1
SALYGTGTDTQY
>.|TRBV20-1
SARFSGGANNEQF
>.|TRBV20-1
SASGLGRQETQY
>.|TRBV20-1
SARFEGAGNTIY
>.|TRBV6-5
ASSYSKNSGNTIY
>.|TRBV20-1
SASHASAGVAPPNF
>.|TRBV6-6
ASSPIISGNTIY
>.|TRBV20-1
SASIAGLNEQF
>.|TRBV7-8
ASSRRDINTGELF
>few|TRBV6-5
ASSRAGGPYNEQF
>.|TRBV20-1
SARSSGEQF
>.|TRBV12-3/TRBV12-4
ASRSSQGSYEQY
>.|TRBV29-1
SVGILETQY
>.|TRBV20-1
SAATGNYGYT
>.|TRBV5-1
ASGEGFYEQY
>.|TRBV7-9
ASSFSASYEQY
>.|TRBV9
ASSPTLGRNTGELF
>.|TRBV30
AWSVEQYGNQPQH
>.|TRBV29-1
SVEGAYNEQF
>.|TRBV15
ATSSVSTGGALPEQY
>.|TRBV12-3/TRBV12-4
ASSWTGLLGYT
>.|TRBV15
ATSEPVSNQPQH
>.|TRBV20-1
SARDGRLETQY
>.|TRBV20-1
SARERVFSYEQY
>.|TRBV4-3
ASSPPGDFYGYT
>.|TRBV11-2
ASRRGSWGGADTGELF
>.|TRBV7-3
ASSLMNPPDTQY
>once|TRBV2
ASSVTKHQPQH
>.|TRBV5-1
ASSMEGGEQY
>.|TRBV20-1
SASRGPLNTEAF
>.|TRBV7-8
ASSLVLLKTEAF
>.|TRBV27
ATRTNNEQF
>.|TRBV6-2/TRBV6-3
ASRGTGGEKLF
>once|TRBV2
ASKGTGNYNEQF
>.|TRBV12-3/TRBV12-4
ASSSTGLAGGNEQF
>once|TRBV11-2
ASSPLRPHVYTNEKLF
>.|TRBV12-3/TRBV12-4
ATLDRGMNTEAF
>.|TRBV20-1
SAREATAYT
>.|TRBV7-2
ASSVQGPSNTGELF
>.|TRBV12-3/TRBV12-4
ASSSRGTPGYGYT
>.|TRBV6-5
ASQRESGVAF
>.|TRBV7-9
ASSPMWPGQETQY
>.|TRBV29-1
SVGDSNRPQH
>.|TRBV20-1
SARDHRGISPNSPLH
>.|TRBV9
ASSVDVTDTQY
>.|TRBV29-1
SVLPTDTQY
>.|TRBV4-3
ASSQAGGNSPLH